The 31 T cell receptor beta chains listed next were all sequenced from one sample in a study of cytomegalovirus exposure and HLA in healthy donors. Researchers ran the PCR with 60 Vbeta and 13 Jbeta primers. Method: immunoSEQ multiplex PCR; TCRdb's copy keeps in-frame clones and lacks some. The sample yields around 150,000 clones, about four fifths seen once. The sequencing input was PBMCs. These receptors were collected from a woman aged 45-65 years in good health and CMV-seronegative.

V is TRBV27 and J is TRBJ1-4; D is unclear. The germline gives CDR1 MNHEY, CDR2 SMNVEV (reference sequence). Between the trimmed V and J ends, which lost 6 bases and 0 bases, there was a span of 11 bases. The CDR3 contains 15 residues. CDR3: CASSVYLATNEKLFF. CDR3 bases: TGTGCCAGCAGCGTCTACTTAGCAACTAATGAAAAACTGTTTTTT.

The chain joins TRBV14 to TRBJ1-4, with TRBD1 identical over 7 bases. Losses at the gene ends were 4 bases for V and 2 bases for J; bases not matched to a gene: 10. The CDR3 extends over 17 amino acids. CDR1 and CDR2 from the germline V gene are SGHDN and FVKESK. The CDR3 spells CASSRLTGTLTNEKLFF. The CDR3 region has the DNA TGTGCCAGCAGCCGCCTGACAGGGACTCTCACTAATGAAAAACTGTTTTTT.

The rearrangement joins TRBV5-1 to TRBJ2-1, with 7 positions matching TRBD1. This CDR3 is 13 amino acids long. The junction had 2 bases not matched to a gene; V was cut back by 3 bases and J by 5 bases. In germline, CDR1 is SGHRS, CDR2 YFSETQ. The CDR3 spells CASSSGQHNEQFF. The CDR3 coding sequence is TGCGCCAGCAGCTCGGGACAGCACAATGAGCAGTTCTTC.

V is TRBV27 and J is TRBJ2-1; 10 bases are a match to TRBD2. There are 14 residues in the CDR3. The germline V gene encodes CDR1 MNHEY and CDR2 SMNVEV (reference sequence). The V gene end was trimmed by 2 bases and the J gene end by 9 bases; junction bases not matched to a gene: 4. The CDR3 DNA follows: TGTGCCAGCAGTTTAAGCGGGAGGGTGAGTGAGCAGTTCTTC. It yields the protein CASSLSGRVSEQFF.

In this sample, this clone turned up a few times. The chain recombines TRBV30 with TRBJ1-6; D gene ambiguous. In germline, CDR1 is GTSNPN, CDR2 SVGIG (reference sequence). CDR3 length equals 16 residues. V lost 5 bases to trimming and J lost 4 bases, with 18 bases between them. CDR3 nucleotides: TGTGCCTGGGGAGGCGGCAAAGCCACGTATAATTCACCCCTCCACTTT. Translated, it gives CAWGGGKATYNSPLHF.

The chain has TRBV2 and TRBJ1-1, with D possibly matching TRBD1 (6 bases). Germline V CDR1 and CDR2: SNHLY, FYNNEI. There are 14 residues in the CDR3. Trimming pared 7 bases from V and 5 bases from J, leaving 17 bases between. The CDR3 loop is CASTKRGGSTEAFF. The CDR3 bases are TGTGCCAGCACCAAAAGGGGGGGTAGTACTGAAGCTTTCTTT.

The V call is TRBV5-4, the J call TRBJ1-6; 8 bases line up with TRBD1. This CDR3 is 15 amino acids long. Trimming cost V 4 bases and J 5 bases; bases outside gene matches: 5. Germline V lookup: CDR1 SGHNT, CDR2 YYREEE (reference sequence). The CDR3: CASSPRTGNNSPLHF. The CDR3, as DNA: TGTGCCAGCAGCCCCCGGACAGGGAATAATTCACCCCTCCACTTT.

This clone was detected only a few times. The J gene is TRBJ2-1, the V gene TRBV7-9; D may be TRBD1 (5 bases). Germline loops: CDR1 SEHNR, CDR2 FQNEAQ (reference sequence). The CDR3 contains 12 residues. V was cut by 5 bases and J by 10 bases, with 12 bases left in between. Here the CDR3 DNA reads TGTGCCAGCAGCCCGCAGGGTAGAGAGCAGTTCTTC. It encodes CASSPQGREQFF.

The chain links TRBV7-9 to TRBJ1-2; 8 bases fit TRBD1. The CDR3 loop spans 17 amino acids. The germline V gene has CDR1 SEHNR and CDR2 FQNEAQ (reference sequence). V was clipped by 1 base and J by 2 bases; unmatched bases: 9. In DNA, the CDR3 is TGTGCCAGCAGCTTAGGGGGGGGGACAGGCGACAACTATGGCTACACCTTC. This gives the protein CASSLGGGTGDNYGYTF. The complete variable domain, with remaining parts taken from reference TRBV7-9 and TRBJ1-2, reads DTGVSQNPRHKITKRGQNVTFRCDPISEHNRLYWYRQTLGQGPEFLTYFQNEAQLEKSRLLSDRFSAERPKGSFSTLEIQRTEQGDSAMYLCASSLGGGTGDNYGYTFGSGTRLTVV.

This clone has just one count. This sequence joins TRBV7-2 and TRBJ2-1, with TRBD2 matching 10 bases. Germline-derived CDR1 and CDR2 are SGHTA and FQGNSA. The CDR3 contains 15 residues. V trimming: 1 base; J trimming: 15 bases; junction bases outside the gene matches: 12. CDR3 nucleotide sequence: TGTGCCAGCAGCTTAGTTATAGCGGGAGGTAGCGACTCGTTCTTC. Translating it yields CASSLVIAGGSDSFF.

This clone came up a few times. The chain employs TRBV6-1 and TRBJ2-1; TRBD2 matches 8 bases. This CDR3 is 15 amino acids long. After removal of 2 bases from V and 9 bases from J, the junction contained 9 bases not matched to a gene. The V gene's germline CDR1 is MNHNS and CDR2 SASEGT. CDR3 nucleotides: TGTGCCAGCAGTGAATCGGGGGGGGCCCACGGTGAGCAGTTCTTC. Amino acids: CASSESGGAHGEQFF.

The genes are TRBV5-4 and TRBJ1-1, with 11 bases lining up with TRBD1. V lost 3 bases, J lost 4 bases, and 5 bases stayed unmatched. From germline, CDR1 is SGHNT and CDR2 YYREEE (reference sequence). This CDR3 contains 15 residues. DNA of the CDR3: TGTGCCAGCAGCTGGACAGGGGGCGCGGGCACTGAAGCTTTCTTT. Translating it yields CASSWTGGAGTEAFF.

The chain combines TRBV5-1 with TRBJ2-1; 9 nucleotides agree with TRBD2. Germline assignment: CDR1 SGHRS and CDR2 YFSETQ. The CDR3 length is 18 residues. J was trimmed by 4 bases and V by 4 bases; bases with no gene match: 15. CDR3: CASSAESLAGWGYNEQFF. CDR3 DNA sequence: TGCGCCAGCAGCGCCGAGAGCCTAGCGGGGTGGGGTTACAATGAGCAGTTCTTC.

This rearrangement joins TRBV2 to TRBJ1-6; the match to TRBD1 covers 10 bases. This CDR3 spans 13 amino acids. V was clipped by 6 bases and J by 10 bases; unmatched bases: 3. CDR1 is SNHLY, CDR2 FYNNEI, per germline. The DNA of the CDR3 is TGTGCCAGCAGGGGACAGGGGAACTCACCCCTCCACTTT. Translation: CASRGQGNSPLHF.

A single count supports this clone. The chain employs TRBV11-2 and TRBJ2-5, with TRBD2 matching 8 bases. Unmatched junction bases numbered 3, after V lost 2 bases and J lost 4 bases. In germline, CDR1 is SGHAT, CDR2 FQNNGV. The CDR3 is 14 amino acids. The chain's CDR3 is CASSLFSGRETQYF. The DNA of the CDR3 is TGTGCCAGCAGCTTATTCAGCGGGAGAGAGACCCAGTACTTC.

The chain joins TRBV15 to TRBJ1-1, with D tentatively TRBD1 (6 bases). There are 13 residues in the CDR3. The germline gives CDR1 LNHNV, CDR2 YYDKDF (reference sequence). Between the trimmed V and J ends, which lost 9 bases and 1 base, there was a span of 12 bases. The CDR3 protein is CATSGQKNTEAFF. The DNA of the CDR3 is TGTGCCACTAGCGGACAGAAGAACACTGAAGCTTTCTTT.

The rearrangement links TRBV7-2 to TRBJ2-7; maybe TRBD2 (6 bases). Trimming stripped 2 bases from V and 0 bases from J, with 11 bases between. Looked up from germline, CDR1 is SGHTA and CDR2 is FQGNSA. This CDR3 comprises 15 residues. The CDR3 DNA reads TGTGCCAGCAGCTTACTAGCGCGGAGCTCCTACGAGCAGTACTTC. It codes for CASSLLARSSYEQYF.

The chain has TRBV11-2 and TRBJ2-7, with 7 bases aligning to TRBD1. There are 12 residues in the CDR3. Trimming at V came to 2 bases and at J to 6 bases, leaving 1 base not matched to a gene. Germline CDR1 SGHAT, CDR2 FQNNGV. This CDR3 reads CASSLNRGEQYF. As DNA, the CDR3 is TGTGCCAGCAGCTTAAACAGGGGCGAGCAGTACTTC.

This chain uses TRBV5-8 with TRBJ1-1; weak D call: TRBD1 (5 bases). Germline loops: CDR1 SGHTS, CDR2 YDEGEE. The CDR3 sequence is 13 residues long. Trimming cost V 1 base and J 9 bases, with 13 bases left between them. CDR3: CASSLYGQIKAFF. The CDR3 DNA is TGTGCCAGCAGCTTGTACGGACAAATCAAAGCTTTCTTT. Combining the CDR3 with reference TRBV5-8 and TRBJ1-1 gives the whole variable domain EAGVTQSPTHLIKTRGQQATLRCSPISGHTSVYWYQQALGLGLQFLLWYDEGEERNRGNFPPRFSGRQFPNYSSELNVNALELEDSALYLCASSLYGQIKAFFGQGTRLTVV.

The rearrangement joins TRBV7-9 to TRBJ2-1; 12 bases align to TRBD2. J lost 2 bases, V lost 4 bases, and 3 bases had no gene match. This CDR3 spans 16 amino acids. Germline values: CDR1 SEHNR, CDR2 FQNEAQ (reference sequence). CDR3 nucleotides: TGTGCCAGCAGCTCCGCTAGCGGGGGGGCCTACAATGAGCAGTTCTTC. This translates into CASSSASGGAYNEQFF.

The chain joins TRBV28 to TRBJ1-2, with 9 bases aligning to TRBD1. In germline, CDR1 is MDHEN, CDR2 SYDVKM. Trimming removed 5 bases from V and 4 bases from J; junction bases left unmatched: 8. This CDR3 is built from 15 residues. The CDR3, as DNA: TGTGCCAGCAGTCCCTCGGGACAGGGACTCTATGGCTACACCTTC. It translates to CASSPSGQGLYGYTF.

The V and J genes are TRBV28 and TRBJ2-1, with 13 nucleotides matching TRBD2. The CDR3 sequence is 14 residues long. Germline trimming cut 5 bases from V and 9 bases from J; bases unmatched to any gene: 4. From germline, CDR1 is MDHEN and CDR2 SYDVKM. The CDR3 spells CASSRTSGGGEQFF. CDR3 DNA sequence: TGTGCCAGCAGTCGGACTAGCGGGGGTGGTGAGCAGTTCTTC.

The V and J genes are TRBV5-6 and TRBJ2-5; 12 nucleotides match TRBD2. The CDR3 is 15 residues long. The V segment lost 4 bases and the J segment 1 base; nucleotides outside the gene matches: 2. Per the germline V gene, CDR1 is SGHDT and CDR2 is YYEEEE. Here the CDR3 reads CASSLGLAGQETQYF. The CDR3 nucleotides are TGTGCCAGCAGCCTGGGACTAGCGGGCCAAGAGACCCAGTACTTC.

The rearrangement joins TRBV7-2 to TRBJ1-1; no definite D call. V was pared by 5 bases and J by 9 bases, with 13 bases between. Germline CDR1 reads SGHTA; CDR2 reads FQGNSA. The CDR3 length is 12 residues. This CDR3 is CASSVRGDQAFF. CDR3 nucleotide sequence: TGTGCCAGCAGCGTTCGGGGAGATCAAGCTTTCTTT.

J is TRBJ1-5 and V is TRBV4-2, with D hard to call. The germline CDR1 and CDR2 sequences are LGHNA and YNFKEQ. CDR3 length: 17 residues. The germline V and J ends were trimmed by 3 bases and 3 bases, with 18 bases remaining between them. The CDR3, as DNA: TGTGCCAGCAGCCAGGCCGCGGGATGGGATGCCAATCAGCCCCAGCATTTT. This gives the protein CASSQAAGWDANQPQHF.

This rearrangement joins TRBV28 to TRBJ1-5; D call uncertain. The germline CDR1 and CDR2 sequences are MDHEN and SYDVKM. The CDR3 sequence is 16 residues long. V shed 5 bases and J shed 7 bases, with 21 bases lying between them. This CDR3 reads CASSAPSGSGGQPQHF. The CDR3 bases are TGTGCCAGCAGTGCCCCCAGCGGGAGTGGAGGCCAGCCCCAGCATTTT.

The chain links TRBV6-4 to TRBJ2-5, with TRBD2 matching 11 bases. Germline assignment: CDR1 MRHNA and CDR2 SNTAGT. The CDR3 length is 14 residues. The V segment lost 5 bases and the J segment 5 bases; nucleotides outside the gene matches: 4. The DNA of the CDR3 is TGTGCCAGCAGTCCTAGCGGGGGGCTTGAGACCCAGTACTTC. Its translation is CASSPSGGLETQYF.

This rearrangement joins TRBV4-3 to TRBJ1-3; D remains unclear. Per the germline V gene, CDR1 is LGHNA and CDR2 is YSLEER. The ends were cut back, 0 bases at V and 4 bases at J, with 10 bases in the middle. CDR3 size: 15 residues. CDR3 residues: CASSQESGFGNTIYF. The CDR3 DNA is TGCGCCAGCAGCCAAGAATCGGGGTTCGGAAACACCATATATTTT.

The chain is built from TRBV23-1 and TRBJ2-7; TRBD1 matches at 10 bases. TRBV23-1 is sorted into the ORF group, with uncertain function. This CDR3 is 16 amino acids long. With V trimmed by 5 bases and J by 6 bases, 13 bases remained unmatched. The CDR3 region is CASSGRRDRGPPEQYF. CDR3 nucleotide sequence: TGCGCCAGCAGTGGACGGCGGGACAGGGGTCCACCCGAGCAGTACTTC.

This clone showed up just a few times. The V call is TRBV15, the J call TRBJ2-5; 7 bases line up with TRBD1. The CDR3 has 14 residues. With 4 bases clipped from V and 3 bases from J, the junction kept 5 bases outside the gene matches. Germline V gene sequence: CDR1 LNHNV, CDR2 YYDKDF (reference sequence). The CDR3 DNA sequence: TGTGCCACCAGCACCGGGACAGCAGAAGAGACCCAGTACTTC. It codes for CATSTGTAEETQYF.

The V gene is TRBV7-6, the J gene TRBJ2-3; D is perhaps TRBD2 (5 bases). V lost 0 bases, J lost 1 base, and 5 bases lay in between. CDR3 length: 14 amino acids. Germline assignment: CDR1 SGHVS and CDR2 FNYEAQ. The CDR3 is CASSLAGGTDTQYF. In nucleotides, the CDR3 is TGTGCCAGCAGCTTAGCCGGGGGCACAGATACGCAGTATTTT. Filled out from reference TRBV7-6 and TRBJ2-3, the complete variable domain reads GAGVSQSPRYKVTKRGQDVALRCDPISGHVSLYWYRQALGQGPEFLTYFNYEAQQDKSGLPNDRFSAERPEGSISTLTIQRTEQRDSAMYRCASSLAGGTDTQYFGPGTRLTVL.